The 29 T cell receptor beta chains listed next were all sequenced from one sample in a study of shared clonotypes between healthy human individuals. Method: immunoSEQ multiplex PCR; TCRdb's copy keeps in-frame clones and lacks some. Of approximately 1,500,000 clones listed, roughly 95% are singletons. Sequenced sample: naive CD4+ T cells sorted from blood. Indicated subset: CD45RA+ positively selected. The source of these receptors is a man younger than 40 in good health.

The rearrangement links TRBV5-6 to TRBJ2-3, with 7 bases identical to TRBD2. V dropped 3 bases and J dropped 2; count of bases not matched to a gene: 9. CDR3 length: 16 amino acids. Germline V lookup: CDR1 SGHDT, CDR2 YYEEEE. This CDR3 is CASSWGGAVLTDTQYF. CDR3 in DNA: TGTGCCAGCAGCTGGGGGGGAGCGGTCCTCACAGATACGCAGTATTTT.

A remark on this clone: The same CDR3 arises from other DNA sequences in this sample as well. This chain joins TRBV18 and TRBJ2-2, with D tentatively TRBD1 (6 bases). This CDR3 is 15 amino acids long. Germline loops: CDR1 KGHSH, CDR2 LQKENI. V was pared by 2 bases and J by 0 bases, with 7 bases between. The CDR3 DNA sequence: TGTGCCAGCTCACCAACAGGGTCGAACACCGGGGAGCTGTTTTTT. This sequence encodes CASSPTGSNTGELFF.

This clone was seen just once. This chain connects TRBV6-6 to TRBJ2-7; the D is unclear. The CDR3 consists of 15 residues. The V gene lost 0 bases and the J gene lost 3 bases, with 12 bases spanning the gap. CDR1 is MNHNY and CDR2 is SVGAGI in the germline V gene (reference sequence). The CDR3 nucleotides read TGTGCCAGCAGTTACTCGATGGGTTCAAACTACGAGCAGTACTTC. Protein product: CASSYSMGSNYEQYF.

The CDR3 DNA follows: TGCGCCAGCAGCTTGGAAGGGGCGGTCGGGGATACGCAGTATTTT. Protein product: CASSLEGAVGDTQYF. This rearrangement joins TRBV5-1 to TRBJ2-3, with a possible D match to TRBD1 (5 bases). Trimming took 0 bases from V and 6 from J, leaving 14 bases between them. CDR3 length: 15 amino acids. Germline V gives CDR1 SGHRS, CDR2 YFSETQ.

Of note for this clone: The junction departs from germline at one end; a sequencing error may be responsible. J is TRBJ2-2 and V is TRBV25-1; 9 bases match TRBD1. There are 15 residues in the CDR3. Germline lookup yields CDR1 MGHDK and CDR2 SYGVNS. The DNA for the CDR3 is TGTGCCAGCAGAGACCGGGACAGGGACACAGGGGAGCTGTTTTTT. The encoded protein is CASRDRDRDTGELFF.

CDR3 sequence (DNA): TGTGCCTTGTCTTCTGGGGGAGACAGCAGTTACGGCTACACCTTC. It yields the protein CALSSGGDSSYGYTF. V gene TRBV7-9 combines with J gene TRBJ1-2; possibly TRBD1 for D (5 bases). V shed 11 bases and J shed 8 bases, with 27 bases lying between them. The CDR3 runs to 15 residues. From germline, CDR1 is SEHNR and CDR2 FQNEAQ (reference sequence).

This sequence joins TRBV29-1 and TRBJ1-5, with D unclear. Trimming stripped 5 bases from V and 10 bases from J, with 15 bases between. The length of the CDR3 is 12 residues. Germline V gene lookup returns CDR1 SQVTM and CDR2 ANQGSEA. This CDR3 is CSVRIGDGPQHF. Written as DNA, the CDR3 is TGCAGCGTTAGGATAGGAGACGGACCCCAGCATTTT.

This chain connects TRBV5-4 to TRBJ2-3, with 8 bases lining up with TRBD1. Germline CDR1 SGHNT, CDR2 YYREEE (reference sequence). CDR3 length: 14 amino acids. The V gene end was trimmed by 4 bases and the J gene end by 7 bases; junction bases not matched to a gene: 8. The CDR3 reads CASSLDRGSNTQYF. CDR3 in DNA: TGTGCCAGCAGCCTTGACAGGGGTAGTAATACGCAGTATTTT. Variable domain in full (rest from reference TRBV5-4 and TRBJ2-3): ETGVTQSPTHLIKTRGQQVTLRCSSQSGHNTVSWYQQALGQGPQFIFQYYREEENGRGNFPPRFSGLQFPNYSSELNVNALELDDSALYLCASSLDRGSNTQYFGPGTRLTVL.

This chain links TRBV18 with TRBJ2-7, with TRBD2 matching 8 bases. The CDR3 is made up of 15 amino acids. The J segment lost 6 bases and the V segment lost 0 bases, leaving 7 bases of the junction unmatched. From germline, CDR1 is KGHSH and CDR2 LQKENI. CDR3 protein: CASSPPLAGGREQYF. In DNA, the CDR3 is TGTGCCAGCTCACCACCCCTTGCGGGAGGTCGCGAGCAGTACTTC.

The gene calls are TRBV5-6 and TRBJ2-2; 12 bases align to TRBD2. V lost 0 bases, J lost 3 bases, and 9 bases stayed unmatched. CDR3 length: 19 residues. In germline, CDR1 is SGHDT, CDR2 YYEEEE. The CDR3 DNA is TGTGCCAGCAGCTTGGTTAAGAGGACTAGCGGGAAGGACACCGGGGAGCTGTTTTTT. Amino acid sequence: CASSLVKRTSGKDTGELFF.

The V call is TRBV5-6, the J call TRBJ1-3; 10 bases align to TRBD1. Germline V gives CDR1 SGHDT, CDR2 YYEEEE. V dropped 3 bases and J dropped 4; count of bases not matched to a gene: 4. The CDR3 contains 15 residues. The CDR3 loop reads CASSWGQGTGNTIYF. CDR3 nucleotide sequence: TGTGCCAGCAGCTGGGGACAGGGGACGGGAAACACCATATATTTT.

This chain links TRBV2 with TRBJ1-1, with D unresolved. V lost 10 bases and J lost 7, with 19 bases in between. Germline assignment: CDR1 SNHLY and CDR2 FYNNEI. CDR3 length equals 13 residues. The CDR3 reads CANRKSARLEAFF. CDR3 coding DNA: TGTGCCAACCGAAAATCCGCCAGGCTTGAAGCTTTCTTT.

This chain joins TRBV19 and TRBJ2-7; possibly TRBD1 for D (6 bases). Deletions cut 3 bases from V and 1 base from J, with 10 bases between. The CDR3 has 14 residues. Germline-derived CDR1 and CDR2 are LNHDA and SQIVND (reference sequence). The CDR3 reads CASSITQGSYEQYF. CDR3 coding DNA: TGTGCCAGTAGTATCACACAGGGATCCTACGAGCAGTACTTC. The entire variable domain, with the rest obtained from reference TRBV19 and TRBJ2-7, is as follows: DGGITQSPKYLFRKEGQNVTLSCEQNLNHDAMYWYRQDPGQGLRLIYYSQIVNDFQKGDIAEGYSVSREKKESFPLTVTSAQKNPTAFYLCASSITQGSYEQYFGPGTRLTVT.

The CDR3 nucleotides are TGTGCCAGCAGCTTGGTCGGGAGGAGCTCCTACAATGAGCAGTTCTTC. It encodes CASSLVGRSSYNEQFF. The chain recombines TRBV5-6 with TRBJ2-1; TRBD2 matches 7 bases. Germline loops: CDR1 SGHDT, CDR2 YYEEEE. The CDR3 is 16 amino acids. V shed 0 bases and J 0 bases; nucleotides not matched to a gene: 3.

V and J are TRBV28 and TRBJ2-5, with D perhaps assigned TRBD1 or TRBD2 (5 bases each). Per germline, CDR1 MDHEN and CDR2 SYDVKM. Trimming shortened V by 4 bases and J by 6 bases, and 27 bases separated the two germline ends. This CDR3 spans 18 amino acids. This CDR3 is CASSWTPGRTAGIKTQYF. Here the CDR3 DNA reads TGTGCCAGCAGTTGGACACCGGGACGGACGGCAGGGATAAAGACCCAGTACTTC.

The J gene is TRBJ1-3, the V gene TRBV7-2; 7 bases map to TRBD1. The CDR3 covers 18 residues. Trimming removed 2 bases from V and 0 bases from J; junction bases left unmatched: 10. Looked up from germline, CDR1 is SGHTA and CDR2 is FQGNSA. CDR3 sequence: CASSLWVGGSLSGNTIYF. In DNA, the CDR3 is TGTGCCAGCAGCTTATGGGTAGGGGGCTCCCTCTCTGGAAACACCATATATTTT. Full variable domain (rest looked up from reference TRBV7-2 and TRBJ1-3): GAGVSQSPSNKVTEKGKDVELRCDPISGHTALYWYRQSLGQGLEFLIYFQGNSAPDKSGLPSDRFSAERTGGSVSTLTIQRTQQEDSAVYLCASSLWVGGSLSGNTIYFGEGSWLTVV.

The chain combines TRBV13 with TRBJ2-1; D perhaps matches TRBD2 (7 bases). CDR3 length: 15 residues. Trimming removed 4 bases at V and 8 bases at J, with 18 bases between. Per germline, CDR1 PRHDT and CDR2 FYEKMQ (reference sequence). The CDR3, as DNA: TGTGCCAGCAGCTCCCGGGGAGGGGGGCCTGATGAGCAGTTCTTC. Translating gives CASSSRGGGPDEQFF.

V gene TRBV4-1 combines with J gene TRBJ1-1; D gene unclear. From germline, CDR1 is MGHRA and CDR2 YSYEKL. The CDR3 contains 11 residues. Trimming cost V 1 base and J 10 bases, with 7 bases left between them. CDR3 bases: TGCGCCAGCAGCCAAGCATCTTCAGCTTTCTTT. It encodes CASSQASSAFF.

To note about this clone: At one boundary the junction diverges from the germline segment, which might be a read error. J is TRBJ2-7 and V is TRBV29-1, with 13 nucleotides matching TRBD2. Germline V CDR1 and CDR2: SQVTM, ANQGSEA. The CDR3 contains 13 residues. CDR3 protein: CSVTGLAGTTNLF. The CDR3 DNA reads as TGCAGCGTGACGGGACTAGCGGGGACCACAAACCTCTTC.

The CDR3 sequence: CASRNRDGPYNEQFF. DNA of the CDR3: TGTGCCAGCAGAAACCGGGACGGACCCTACAATGAGCAGTTCTTC. The chain carries TRBV6-6 and TRBJ2-1; D possibly uses TRBD1 or TRBD2 (5 bases each). This CDR3 is built from 15 residues. In germline, CDR1 is MNHNY, CDR2 SVGAGI (reference sequence). V gave up 6 bases and J gave up 2 bases, with 14 bases separating them.

Notes on this clone: One end of the junction varies from germline; a read error may be responsible. The chain recombines TRBV30 with TRBJ2-1; D gene unclear. Germline V gene sequence: CDR1 GTSNPN, CDR2 SVGIG (reference sequence). This CDR3 is built from 19 residues. The CDR3 DNA is TGTGCCTGGAGTTCAACACGGCTGCTTGGGTTTCGGGCCCTCGAACGAAATGTCTTC. It encodes CAWSSTRLLGFRALERNVF.

This clone showed up just once. This sequence joins TRBV7-9 and TRBJ2-7; D is possibly TRBD1 (6 bases). The CDR3 runs to 14 residues. V lost 5 bases to trimming and J lost 4 bases, with 15 bases between them. The germline CDR1 and CDR2 sequences are SEHNR and FQNEAQ (reference sequence). The CDR3 sequence is CASSPSDRRYEQYF. CDR3 DNA: TGTGCCAGCAGCCCCTCAGACAGGAGGTACGAGCAGTACTTC.

This clone came up once. This chain joins TRBV7-9 and TRBJ2-7, with D possibly matching TRBD2 (6 bases). The germline CDR1 and CDR2 sequences are SEHNR and FQNEAQ (reference sequence). The CDR3 sequence is 11 residues long. V lost 2 bases, J lost 13 bases, and 12 bases lay in between. The CDR3 DNA sequence: TGTGCCAGCAGCTTATCGGGACTTCTCTACTTC. Translating gives CASSLSGLLYF.

This sequence joins TRBV4-2 and TRBJ2-3; TRBD2 matches at 7 bases. Germline CDR1 is LGHNA and CDR2 is YNFKEQ. CDR3 length: 20 amino acids. V lost 5 bases, J lost 2 bases, and 22 bases stayed unmatched. CDR3 in amino acids: CASSLSGRDYLKGHTDTQYF. The CDR3 DNA is TGTGCCAGCAGCTTATCGGGAAGGGACTACCTAAAGGGCCACACAGATACGCAGTATTTT.

The chain is built from TRBV30 and TRBJ2-7; D uncertain. Germline loops: CDR1 GTSNPN, CDR2 SVGIG (reference sequence). CDR3 length: 11 residues. The germline V and J ends were trimmed by 0 bases and 9 bases, with 9 bases remaining between them. CDR3 residues: CAWSVGVGQYF. The DNA of the CDR3 is TGTGCCTGGAGTGTTGGGGTGGGGCAGTACTTC.

The V gene is TRBV10-3, the J gene TRBJ1-1; D is ambiguous. Germline-derived CDR1 and CDR2 are ENHRY and SYGVKD. The length of the CDR3 is 13 residues. Trimming cost V 6 bases and J 1 base, with 9 bases left between them. The chain's CDR3 is CAIRQTSNTEAFF. CDR3 nucleotides: TGTGCCATCAGGCAGACATCGAACACTGAAGCTTTCTTT.

The genes are TRBV18 and TRBJ2-2; D not certain. Trimming left V 2 bases short and J 2 bases short, with 18 bases between. Germline CDR1 KGHSH, CDR2 LQKENI. The CDR3 spans 18 residues. The CDR3 sequence is CASSPLRQKVLNTGELFF. CDR3 coding DNA: TGTGCCAGCTCACCATTGCGGCAGAAAGTCCTAAACACCGGGGAGCTGTTTTTT. Full variable domain (rest looked up from reference TRBV18 and TRBJ2-2): NAGVMQNPRHLVRRRGQEARLRCSPMKGHSHVYWYRQLPEEGLKFMVYLQKENIIDESGMPKERFSAEFPKEGPSILRIQQVVRGDSAAYFCASSPLRQKVLNTGELFFGEGSRLTVL.

This chain joins TRBV11-1 and TRBJ2-7; the match to TRBD2 covers 14 bases. J lost 3 bases, V lost 6 bases, and 10 bases had no gene match. Germline V gene data show CDR1 as SGHAT and CDR2 as FQDESV (reference sequence). The CDR3 is made up of 17 amino acids. The CDR3 nucleotides read TGTGCCAGCAGGCGACCCGGGACTAGCGGGAGACGCTACGAGCAGTACTTC. It is translated as CASRRPGTSGRRYEQYF.

The chain joins TRBV19 to TRBJ1-2, with D possibly TRBD1 on 5 matching bases. Germline V gene data show CDR1 as LNHDA and CDR2 as SQIVND (reference sequence). The V and J ends lost 7 bases and 8 bases respectively, with 23 bases between them. The CDR3 sequence is 15 residues long. The CDR3 sequence: CASNEFLGGSRGYTF. The CDR3 coding sequence is TGTGCCAGTAATGAGTTTTTGGGGGGATCGCGAGGCTACACCTTC.